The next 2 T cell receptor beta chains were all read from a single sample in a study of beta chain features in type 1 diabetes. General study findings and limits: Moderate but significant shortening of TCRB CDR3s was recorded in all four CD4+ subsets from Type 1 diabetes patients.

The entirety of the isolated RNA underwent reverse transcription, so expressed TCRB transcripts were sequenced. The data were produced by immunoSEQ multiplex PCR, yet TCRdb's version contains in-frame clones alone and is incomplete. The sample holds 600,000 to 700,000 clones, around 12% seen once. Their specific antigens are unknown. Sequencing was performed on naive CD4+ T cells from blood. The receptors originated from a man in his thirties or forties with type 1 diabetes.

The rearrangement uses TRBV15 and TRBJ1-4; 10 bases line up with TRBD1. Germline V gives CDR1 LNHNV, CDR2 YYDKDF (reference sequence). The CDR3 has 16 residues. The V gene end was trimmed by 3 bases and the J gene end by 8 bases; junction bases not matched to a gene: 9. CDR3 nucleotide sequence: TGTGCCACCAGCAGGGCCGGGACAGGGGCGGGGGAAAAACTGTTTTTT. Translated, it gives CATSRAGTGAGEKLFF.

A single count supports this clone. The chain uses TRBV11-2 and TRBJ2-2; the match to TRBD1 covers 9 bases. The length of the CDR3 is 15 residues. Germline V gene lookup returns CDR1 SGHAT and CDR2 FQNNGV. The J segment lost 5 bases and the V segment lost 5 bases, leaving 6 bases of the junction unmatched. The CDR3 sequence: CASSHGTGRTGELFF. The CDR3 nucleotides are TGTGCCAGCAGCCATGGGACAGGGAGAACCGGGGAGCTGTTTTTT.